The 21 T cell receptor beta chains below all came from one sample that was sequenced in a study of shared clonotypes between healthy human individuals (dated by TCRdb to the early 2020s). The library was made by the immunoSEQ multiplex PCR assay. TCRdb retrieved this table from immuneACCESS and kept in-frame rearrangements only. Not all clones are present; in checked studies, unresolved V genes account for under half, and no reason is known for the remainder. For this sample there are roughly 1.4 million clones; approximately 98.5% appear just once. Around 0.33% of the sample goes to the ten largest clones. Sequenced input: naive CD4+ T cells sorted from blood. This specimen's cell subset or site label, interpreted: CD45RA+ positively selected. The receptors originated from a man aged 30 to 39 in good health.

This clone has just one count. V usage is TRBV18 and J usage is TRBJ2-7; possibly TRBD1 for D (6 bases). CDR3 length: 14 amino acids. CDR1 and CDR2 from the germline V gene are KGHSH and LQKENI. Trimming took 6 bases from V and 3 from J, leaving 15 bases between them. This CDR3 reads CASSTTGQNYEQYF. The DNA for the CDR3 is TGTGCCAGCTCTACTACCGGACAGAACTACGAGCAGTACTTC.

The chain combines TRBV9 with TRBJ2-3; 12 bases map to TRBD2. From germline, CDR1 is SGDLS and CDR2 YYNGEE. Germline trimming cut 3 bases from V and 1 base from J; bases unmatched to any gene: 3. The CDR3 runs to 16 residues. This CDR3 reads CASSASGRGGTDTQYF. The CDR3 region has the DNA TGTGCCAGCAGCGCTAGCGGGAGGGGGGGCACAGATACGCAGTATTTT. The whole variable domain, filled in from reference TRBV9 and TRBJ2-3, reads DSGVTQTPKHLITATGQRVTLRCSPRSGDLSVYWYQQSLDQGLQFLIQYYNGEERAKGNILERFSAQQFPDLHSELNLSSLELGDSALYFCASSASGRGGTDTQYFGPGTRLTVL.

Written as DNA, the CDR3 is TGTGCCAGCGGAGAAACAGGGAAAGCTTTCTTT. Amino acid sequence: CASGETGKAFF. The chain is built from TRBV25-1 and TRBJ1-1; D may be TRBD1 (6 bases). Per the germline V gene, CDR1 is MGHDK and CDR2 is SYGVNS. The CDR3 spans 11 residues. Trimming stripped 8 bases from V and 9 bases from J, with 13 bases between.

Remarks on this clone: This same CDR3 is encoded by further DNA sequences in the sample. The V gene is TRBV5-5, the J gene TRBJ2-1, with a tentative D call TRBD2 (5 bases). The CDR3 extends over 15 amino acids. V lost 4 bases, J lost 0 bases, and 11 bases lay in between. Germline assignment: CDR1 SGHKS and CDR2 YYEKEE (reference sequence). The CDR3 sequence: CASSLERSSYNEQFF. The DNA of the CDR3 is TGTGCCAGCAGCCTAGAGCGGAGCTCCTACAATGAGCAGTTCTTC.

Note on this clone: At the DNA level, this CDR3 is encoded by other sequences in the same sample as well. The V call is TRBV5-4, the J call TRBJ2-3, with D hard to call. CDR1 is SGHNT and CDR2 is YYREEE in the germline V gene (reference sequence). With 0 bases removed from V and 0 bases from J, the gap between germline ends came to 5 bases. The CDR3 is 14 amino acids. The CDR3 sequence is CASSLVASTDTQYF. CDR3 in DNA: TGTGCCAGCAGCTTGGTGGCTAGCACAGATACGCAGTATTTT.

The chain has TRBV19 and TRBJ1-4; weak D call: TRBD1 (5 bases). V lost 7 bases and J 10 bases, leaving 19 bases between the germline ends. Germline CDR1 LNHDA, CDR2 SQIVND (reference sequence). The length of the CDR3 is 14 residues. Here the CDR3 DNA reads TGTGCCAGTACCATCTCGGAGGGGTCATCAAAACTGTTTTTT. Encoded protein: CASTISEGSSKLFF. Combining the CDR3 with reference TRBV19 and TRBJ1-4 gives the whole variable domain DGGITQSPKYLFRKEGQNVTLSCEQNLNHDAMYWYRQDPGQGLRLIYYSQIVNDFQKGDIAEGYSVSREKKESFPLTVTSAQKNPTAFYLCASTISEGSSKLFFGSGTQLSVL.

This chain uses TRBV7-6 with TRBJ2-7; unclear D gene. This CDR3 has 14 residues. CDR1 and CDR2 (germline): SGHVS, FNYEAQ. The V end was cut by 0 bases, the J end by 0 bases, with 6 bases between. The CDR3 DNA reads TGTGCCAGCAGCTTAGCAGTTAGCTCCTACGAGCAGTACTTC. It translates to CASSLAVSSYEQYF.

This clone was seen once. This rearrangement joins TRBV28 to TRBJ1-2; a weak D match, TRBD1 (5 bases). Trimming pared 2 bases from V and 1 base from J, leaving 11 bases between. There are 15 residues in the CDR3. CDR1 and CDR2 (germline): MDHEN, SYDVKM. The CDR3 bases are TGTGCCAGCAGTTTACAGGGCGAAGGTAACTATGGCTACACCTTC. As protein: CASSLQGEGNYGYTF.

This chain joins TRBV2 and TRBJ1-2; 7 bases match TRBD1. Germline V lookup: CDR1 SNHLY, CDR2 FYNNEI. After removal of 6 bases from V and 7 bases from J, the junction contained 11 bases not matched to a gene. The CDR3 extends over 14 amino acids. This CDR3 is CASRGQTGLVGYTF. The CDR3 bases are TGTGCCAGCAGAGGACAGACAGGGTTGGTTGGCTACACCTTC.

The chain carries TRBV11-2 and TRBJ2-1, with D perhaps TRBD2 (6 bases). V lost 4 bases and J 0 bases, leaving 10 bases between the germline ends. Germline CDR1 SGHAT, CDR2 FQNNGV. The CDR3 has 15 residues. This CDR3 reads CASSSGGPSYNEQFF. Written as DNA, the CDR3 is TGTGCCAGCAGCTCCGGGGGACCCTCCTACAATGAGCAGTTCTTC. The full variable domain, its missing parts supplied by reference TRBV11-2 and TRBJ2-1, is EAGVAQSPRYKIIEKRQSVAFWCNPISGHATLYWYQQILGQGPKLLIQFQNNGVVDDSQLPKDRFSAERLKGVDSTLKIQPAKLEDSAVYLCASSSGGPSYNEQFFGPGTRLTVL.

With respect to this clone: Other DNA sequences within the sample encode an identical CDR3. The rearrangement uses TRBV18 and TRBJ1-1; D call uncertain. The CDR3 extends over 13 amino acids. Per germline, CDR1 KGHSH and CDR2 LQKENI. The V and J ends lost 0 bases and 5 bases respectively, with 7 bases between them. Here the CDR3 DNA reads TGTGCCAGCTCACCACCCGGGGTAACTGAAGCTTTCTTT. It translates to CASSPPGVTEAFF.

The V and J genes are TRBV30 and TRBJ2-5; D is uncertain. The CDR3 is 13 residues long. Trimming shortened V by 0 bases and J by 5 bases, and 10 bases separated the two germline ends. The germline CDR1 and CDR2 sequences are GTSNPN and SVGIG (reference sequence). The CDR3 loop reads CAWSVDSWETQYF. CDR3 in DNA: TGTGCCTGGAGTGTAGACTCTTGGGAGACCCAGTACTTC.

The chain links TRBV4-1 to TRBJ2-7, with 8 positions matching TRBD2. Per the germline V gene, CDR1 is MGHRA and CDR2 is YSYEKL. Trimming removed 0 bases from V and 4 bases from J; junction bases left unmatched: 11. The CDR3 consists of 17 residues. DNA for the CDR3: TGCGCCAGCAGCCAAGAAATAGCAGCGGGAGTAGTGTACGAGCAGTACTTC. Amino acid sequence: CASSQEIAAGVVYEQYF.

The chain joins TRBV2 to TRBJ2-1; 8 bases match TRBD2. Per the germline V gene, CDR1 is SNHLY and CDR2 is FYNNEI. J gave up 4 bases and V 4 bases, and 6 bases lay outside the gene matches. The CDR3 runs 15 residues. CDR3 loop: CASSGVIAGYNEQFF. Here the CDR3 DNA reads TGTGCCAGCAGTGGGGTTATAGCGGGATACAATGAGCAGTTCTTC.

The chain links TRBV28 to TRBJ1-2, with D perhaps matching TRBD1 (6 bases). The V gene's germline CDR1 is MDHEN and CDR2 SYDVKM. Trimming shortened V by 8 bases and J by 3 bases, and 19 bases separated the two germline ends. The CDR3 has 15 residues. The CDR3 reads CASQLIGGRYYGYTF. The CDR3 region has the DNA TGTGCCAGCCAATTGATTGGGGGGCGCTACTATGGCTACACCTTC.

The V call is TRBV6-5, the J call TRBJ1-5; D might be TRBD1 (5 bases). CDR1 is MNHEY and CDR2 is SVGAGI in the germline V gene. V lost 6 bases, J lost 3 bases, and 12 bases lay in between. The CDR3 loop spans 14 amino acids. The CDR3 loop reads CASRAAGNNQPQHF. The CDR3 region has the DNA TGTGCCAGCAGGGCCGCAGGGAACAATCAGCCCCAGCATTTT.

As regards this clone: The junction does not match germline at one end; this may be a read error. The chain links TRBV4-2 to TRBJ2-3; D gene unclear. The length of the CDR3 is 15 residues. CDR1 and CDR2 from the germline V gene are LGHNA and YNFKEQ. The CDR3 spells CASTQRAFSTDTQYF. CDR3 coding DNA: TGTGCCAGCACCCAAAGGGCGTTTAGCACAGATACGCAGTATTTT.

There are a few counts of this clone. This rearrangement joins TRBV5-4 to TRBJ2-1; TRBD1 matches 7 bases. This CDR3 has 14 amino acids. CDR1 is SGHNT, CDR2 YYREEE, per germline (reference sequence). After removal of 10 bases from V and 2 bases from J, the junction contained 9 bases not matched to a gene. CDR3: CAGGRQGTYNEQFF. The CDR3 region has the DNA TGTGCCGGGGGACGACAGGGAACCTACAATGAGCAGTTCTTC. Drawing the rest from reference TRBV5-4 and TRBJ2-1, the complete variable domain is ETGVTQSPTHLIKTRGQQVTLRCSSQSGHNTVSWYQQALGQGPQFIFQYYREEENGRGNFPPRFSGLQFPNYSSELNVNALELDDSALYLCAGGRQGTYNEQFFGPGTRLTVL.

With respect to this clone: This specimen includes other DNA sequences encoding the same CDR3. This rearrangement joins TRBV5-1 to TRBJ2-7, with TRBD1 as a possible D gene (7 bases). This CDR3 contains 13 residues. Germline assignment: CDR1 SGHRS and CDR2 YFSETQ. V lost 2 bases to trimming and J lost 4 bases, with 10 bases between them. As DNA, the CDR3 is TGCGCCAGCAGCTTCCCAGGGGGGTACGAGCAGTACTTC. It codes for CASSFPGGYEQYF.

Turning to this clone: An end of the junction does not agree with germline; a read error may underlie this. The V call is TRBV6-1, the J call TRBJ2-3, with 16 bases aligning to TRBD2. Germline CDR1 and CDR2: MNHNS and SASEGT. This CDR3 region has 20 residues. CDR3 sequence reads: CASREALGLAGGWSTDTQYF. CDR3 nucleotide sequence: TGTGCCAGCAGGGAAGCCTTGGGACTAGCGGGAGGGTGGAGCACAGATACGCAGTATTTT.

The genes are TRBV7-8 and TRBJ2-3, with D perhaps matching TRBD1 (6 bases). CDR3 length: 13 residues. The germline gives CDR1 SGHVS, CDR2 FQNEAQ. Trimming shortened V by 5 bases and J by 3 bases, and 9 bases separated the two germline ends. CDR3 protein: CASSLTGTDTQYF. The CDR3 DNA is TGTGCCAGCAGCCTTACAGGGACAGATACGCAGTATTTT.